This TCR beta chain was sequenced during a study of blood T cell repertoires in COVID-19. On the study more broadly: Specimens from acute and convalescent COVID-19 originated in the United States, Italy and Spain. PBMCs, B-cell-depleted T cells, or T cells were the source of the cDNA or gDNA that made up the material.

Authors' methods: Reference gene primer amplification gave nucleated cell count estimates. The protocol was immunoSEQ multiplex PCR, while the TCRdb copy is restricted to in-frame clones and leaves out a portion. Clone size and V and J calls were adopted from that table, with D and trimming inferred from the DNA. This table holds a few hundred thousand clones, around 89% found once. The CDR3 runs to 13 residues. CDR1 is SGHDN, CDR2 FVKESK, per germline. Deletions cut 1 base from V and 4 bases from J, with 7 bases between. The chain is built from TRBV14 and TRBJ2-5; D not certain. The clonotype comes from a man in his sixties who had recovered from COVID-19. The sequenced sample was peripheral blood. CDR3 DNA: TGTGCCAGCAGCCAAGTTACGGGAGAGACCCAGTACTTC. Translation gives CASSQVTGETQYF. The whole variable domain, remainder taken from reference TRBV14 and TRBJ2-5, is EAGVTQFPSHSVIEKGQTVTLRCDPISGHDNLYWYRRVMGKEIKFLLHFVKESKQDESGMPNNRFLAERTGGTYSTLKVQPAELEDSGVYFCASSQVTGETQYFGPGTRLLVL.